These 27 T cell receptor beta chains share one sample of origin, sequenced in a study of blood T cell repertoires in COVID-19. Profiled with immunoSEQ multiplex PCR; TCRdb holds only in-frame clones, not every one. The table lists roughly 250,000 clones, 82% of them singletons. The sequenced sample was peripheral blood. The receptor set was obtained from a woman in her 70s with acute or convalescent COVID-19.

This clone appeared a single time. The CDR3 here is CASSPRGDTGELFF. CDR3 bases: TGTGCCAGCTCGCCTCGAGGAGACACCGGGGAGCTGTTTTTT. This chain uses TRBV18 with TRBJ2-2, with no clear D. The CDR3 sequence is 14 residues long. Trimming pared 6 bases from V and 3 bases from J, leaving 11 bases between. The V gene's germline CDR1 is KGHSH and CDR2 LQKENI.

This chain connects TRBV6-5 to TRBJ1-1, with 7 bases aligning to TRBD1. V shed 0 bases, J shed 8 bases, and the junction held 0 bases outside the gene matches. The CDR3 contains 12 residues. Germline V CDR1 and CDR2: MNHEY, SVGAGI. In nucleotides, the CDR3 is TGTGCCAGCAGTTACTCGGACAGGGAAGCTTTCTTT. This gives the protein CASSYSDREAFF.

J is TRBJ2-3 and V is TRBV18; 8 nucleotides agree with TRBD2. Germline V gene lookup returns CDR1 KGHSH and CDR2 LQKENI. The CDR3 length is 19 residues. V shed 3 bases and J 0 bases; nucleotides not matched to a gene: 14. The CDR3 sequence is CASSPIIAGQLSSTDTQYF. Here the CDR3 DNA reads TGTGCCAGCTCACCGATAATAGCGGGACAACTTTCTAGCACAGATACGCAGTATTTT.

The V and J genes are TRBV12-3 or TRBV12-4 and TRBJ1-1; unclear D gene. The CDR3 loop spans 13 amino acids. The ends were cut back, 3 bases at V and 3 bases at J, with 8 bases in the middle. CDR3 amino acids: CASSLLGDTEAFF. CDR3 sequence (DNA): TGTGCCAGCAGTTTGTTGGGAGACACTGAAGCTTTCTTT.

The CDR3 loop reads CASSQDNEGTNTEAFF. DNA of the CDR3: TGTGCCAGCAGCCAAGATAACGAGGGGACTAACACTGAAGCTTTCTTT. The chain couples TRBV3-1 (or the pseudogene TRBV3-2) to TRBJ1-1; weak D call: TRBD1 (5 bases). The V gene lost 0 bases and the J gene lost 2 bases, with 13 bases spanning the gap. CDR3 length: 16 residues. In germline, CDR1 is LGHDT, CDR2 YNNKEL (reference sequence).

The V call is TRBV6-5, the J call TRBJ2-7; 8 nucleotides match TRBD1. Germline V lookup: CDR1 MNHEY, CDR2 SVGAGI. This CDR3 has 13 amino acids. The V gene end was trimmed by 6 bases and the J gene end by 3 bases; junction bases not matched to a gene: 4. The CDR3 DNA reads as TGTGCCAGCAGCAGGACAGGGCTCTACGAGCAGTACTTC. It yields the protein CASSRTGLYEQYF.

V usage is TRBV7-2 and J usage is TRBJ1-2; D is uncertain. The CDR3 sequence is 13 residues long. The germline V gene encodes CDR1 SGHTA and CDR2 FQGNSA. Trimming pared 2 bases from V and 7 bases from J, leaving 11 bases between. DNA for the CDR3: TGTGCCAGCAGCTTAAACAGTGATGGTGGCTACACCTTC. It specifies CASSLNSDGGYTF.

This rearrangement joins TRBV10-1 to TRBJ1-4, with D possibly being TRBD1 (6 bases). Germline assignment: CDR1 WNHNN and CDR2 SYGVQD (reference sequence). This CDR3 comprises 13 residues. The V and J ends lost 9 bases and 8 bases respectively, with 16 bases between them. The CDR3 nucleotides are TGCGCCAGTAAGGACAGCTCTTGGGAAAAACTGTTTTTT. Translation gives CASKDSSWEKLFF.

V usage is TRBV9 and J usage is TRBJ1-3, with D unclear. This CDR3 has 16 residues. Trimming removed 0 bases from V and 2 bases from J, with 12 bases in between. Germline CDR1 and CDR2: SGDLS and YYNGEE. DNA of the CDR3: TGTGCCAGCAGCGTAGCTGATGGGAGAGCTGGAAACACCATATATTTT. Translating gives CASSVADGRAGNTIYF.

The CDR3 protein is CASSRSGTRNQPQHF. Here the CDR3 DNA reads TGTGCCAGCAGCAGAAGCGGGACAAGAAATCAGCCCCAGCATTTT. The chain combines TRBV21-1 with TRBJ1-5. TRBV21-1 is marked as a pseudogene. This CDR3 spans 15 amino acids.

The gene calls are TRBV6-2 or TRBV6-3 and TRBJ1-2; the D is unclear. V lost 5 bases and J 2 bases, leaving 9 bases between the germline ends. The CDR3 spans 13 residues. The germline V gene encodes CDR1 MNHEY and CDR2 SVGEGT. CDR3 sequence reads: CASSLGLNYGYTF. As DNA, the CDR3 is TGTGCCAGCAGTCTTGGGCTAAACTATGGCTACACCTTC.

This clone was seen once. This chain connects TRBV6-5 to TRBJ1-2; no reliable D call. Trimming removed 6 bases at V and 4 bases at J, with 15 bases between. Germline assignment: CDR1 MNHEY and CDR2 SVGAGI. This CDR3 has 14 residues. The CDR3 nucleotides read TGTGCCAGCAGCCCCGGCGGGAGCCGCTATGGCTACACCTTC. It encodes CASSPGGSRYGYTF.

This chain joins TRBV6-6 and TRBJ2-7; the D gene is possibly TRBD2 (5 bases). Germline values: CDR1 MNHNY, CDR2 SVGAGI (reference sequence). V was clipped by 6 bases and J by 2 bases, with 17 bases between them. The CDR3 loop spans 15 amino acids. CDR3: CASSLRELVAYEQYF. DNA of the CDR3: TGTGCCAGCAGCCTCCGTGAACTAGTTGCCTACGAGCAGTACTTC.

The rearrangement uses TRBV5-1 and TRBJ1-1; D not resolved. V lost 4 bases to trimming and J lost 2 bases, with 9 bases between them. The CDR3 extends over 13 amino acids. Germline CDR1 and CDR2: SGHRS and YFSETQ. This chain's CDR3 is CASSLVSNTEAFF. CDR3 nucleotide sequence: TGCGCCAGCAGCCTCGTCAGTAACACTGAAGCTTTCTTT.

This clone was counted a few times. The chain uses TRBV19 and TRBJ1-1, with a tentative D call TRBD1 (5 bases). Germline V gives CDR1 LNHDA, CDR2 SQIVND (reference sequence). This CDR3 contains 15 residues. V was pared by 8 bases and J by 0 bases, with 16 bases between. CDR3 protein: CASSEAGLLNTEAFF. The CDR3 region has the DNA TGTGCCAGTTCCGAGGCGGGGCTCTTGAACACTGAAGCTTTCTTT.

The chain combines TRBV4-1 with TRBJ1-3; D not resolved. Germline CDR1 and CDR2: MGHRA and YSYEKL. The V gene lost 1 base and the J gene lost 0 bases, with 7 bases spanning the gap. CDR3 length equals 15 residues. The CDR3 is CASSQGVRSGNTIYF. CDR3 DNA: TGCGCCAGCAGCCAAGGTGTGCGCTCTGGAAACACCATATATTTT.

V is TRBV9 and J is TRBJ2-5; no definite D call. V was clipped by 5 bases and J by 4 bases, with 3 bases between them. CDR3 length equals 10 residues. CDR1 is SGDLS, CDR2 YYNGEE, per germline. CDR3 DNA: TGTGCCAGCAGTAGAGAGACCCAGTACTTC. Its translation is CASSRETQYF.

The rearrangement joins TRBV27 to TRBJ1-5, with D maybe TRBD1 (5 bases). This CDR3 is built from 13 residues. Trimming pared 7 bases from V and 13 bases from J, leaving 20 bases between. The V gene's germline CDR1 is MNHEY and CDR2 SMNVEV (reference sequence). The CDR3 DNA sequence: TGTGCCAGCAAACCCGACACGGGTACAGGTCAGCATTTT. Protein product: CASKPDTGTGQHF.

This rearrangement joins TRBV9 to TRBJ2-3; TRBD2 is a possible D gene (6 bases). The ends were cut back, 4 bases at V and 5 bases at J, with 17 bases in the middle. Germline V gives CDR1 SGDLS, CDR2 YYNGEE. The CDR3 has 15 residues. The CDR3 loop is CASSPTRLAQDTQYF. Here the CDR3 DNA reads TGTGCCAGCAGCCCGACGAGGCTAGCGCAAGATACGCAGTATTTT.

The chain is built from TRBV5-5 and TRBJ1-4; TRBD1 might be the D (6 bases). V lost 0 bases, J lost 3 bases, and 9 bases lay in between. The CDR3 has 15 residues. Germline-derived CDR1 and CDR2 are SGHKS and YYEKEE (reference sequence). The CDR3: CASSLGTAANEKLFF. CDR3 in DNA: TGTGCCAGCAGCTTGGGGACAGCTGCTAATGAAAAACTGTTTTTT.

The chain uses TRBV11-2 and TRBJ1-1, with TRBD1 as a possible D gene (6 bases). Trimming took off 5 bases at V and 6 bases at J, with 16 bases between the two ends. The CDR3 runs to 14 residues. CDR1 SGHAT and CDR2 FQNNGV come from the germline V gene. The DNA for the CDR3 is TGTGCCAGCAGCCTTACGACAGGAGGTGCTGAAGCTTTCTTT. Its translation: CASSLTTGGAEAFF.

V is TRBV28 and J is TRBJ1-1; D gene ambiguous. The CDR3 spans 11 residues. V dropped 9 bases and J dropped 4 bases, with 9 bases sitting between them. CDR1 is MDHEN, CDR2 SYDVKM, per germline. CDR3 DNA sequence: TGTGCCAGTAGGTGGAGCACTGAAGCTTTCTTT. Protein product: CASRWSTEAFF. Supplemented by reference TRBV28 and TRBJ1-1, the full variable domain reads DVKVTQSSRYLVKRTGEKVFLECVQDMDHENMFWYRQDPGLGLRLIYFSYDVKMKEKGDIPEGYSVSREKKERFSLILESASTNQTSMYLCASRWSTEAFFGQGTRLTVV.

V and J are TRBV11-1 and TRBJ2-7, with D possibly being TRBD1 (5 bases). Trimming removed 5 bases from V and 6 bases from J, with 23 bases in between. Germline CDR1 is SGHAT and CDR2 is FQDESV (reference sequence). The CDR3 is made up of 16 amino acids. The CDR3, as DNA: TGTGCCAGCAGCCCACATGTTGGACGACAGAGCCCCGAGCAGTACTTC. It translates to CASSPHVGRQSPEQYF.

This chain connects TRBV10-3 to TRBJ2-7; TRBD1 matches 7 bases. The J segment lost 7 bases and the V segment lost 6 bases, leaving 9 bases of the junction unmatched. Looked up from germline, CDR1 is ENHRY and CDR2 is SYGVKD. CDR3 size: 13 residues. CDR3 loop: CAISLVTGDEQYF. The CDR3 coding sequence is TGTGCCATCAGCCTAGTTACAGGGGATGAGCAGTACTTC.

The chain uses TRBV4-2 and TRBJ1-3, with D possibly being TRBD1 (5 bases). Deletions cut 1 base from V and 1 base from J, with 17 bases between. This CDR3 is 18 amino acids long. The germline gives CDR1 LGHNA, CDR2 YNFKEQ. CDR3 region: CASSQVGGGIVSGNTIYF. The CDR3 DNA sequence: TGTGCCAGCAGCCAAGTGGGCGGGGGTATAGTTTCTGGAAACACCATATATTTT.

The chain recombines TRBV5-1 with TRBJ2-1; possible D gene TRBD1, 6 bases. Trimming stripped 4 bases from V and 1 base from J, with 15 bases between. The CDR3 has 16 amino acids. Germline V gene data show CDR1 as SGHRS and CDR2 as YFSETQ. CDR3 nucleotides: TGCGCCAGCAGCATACCCCGGGACACATCCTACAATGAGCAGTTCTTC. As protein: CASSIPRDTSYNEQFF. Complete variable domain (other parts from reference TRBV5-1 and TRBJ2-1): KAGVTQTPRYLIKTRGQQVTLSCSPISGHRSVSWYQQTPGQGLQFLFEYFSETQRNKGNFPGRFSGRQFSNSRSEMNVSTLELGDSALYLCASSIPRDTSYNEQFFGPGTRLTVL.

This clone has a single count. The V and J genes are TRBV2 and TRBJ1-1; D is undetermined. The germline V gene has CDR1 SNHLY and CDR2 FYNNEI. The CDR3 runs to 12 residues. Trimming pared 7 bases from V and 1 base from J, leaving 7 bases between. The CDR3: CASTLSNTEAFF. CDR3 sequence (DNA): TGTGCCAGCACCCTTTCGAACACTGAAGCTTTCTTT.